These T cell receptor beta chains were read from a single sample in a study of long-term antiretroviral therapy in people with HIV. The assay was immunoSEQ multiplex PCR, and TCRdb's table has in-frame clones only and misses some. The sample includes 11,000 or so clones, 80% to 85% of them seen just once. The specimen was unsorted PBMCs, collected 1.2 years after starting antiretroviral therapy. These receptors were collected from a man aged 35 to 55 with HIV. Both conserved end residues are part of each CDR3. A D gene is named only where the DNA matches it firmly. A row's size may be missing; if present it is once, few, many or a size class.

NA TRBJ2-7 NA TRBV14 CASRLASGSYEQYF TGTGCCAGCAGGCTAGCGAGTGGCTCCTACGAGCAGTACTTC
NA TRBJ1-1 NA TRBV5-1 CASSPQPPLGFEAFF TGCGCCAGCAGCCCCCAACCCCCGTTAGGGTTTGAAGCTTTCTTT
NA TRBJ2-7 TRBD1 TRBV30 CAWSVNQGGGEQYF TGTGCCTGGAGTGTTAACCAAGGGGGCGGCGAGCAGTACTTC
few TRBJ1-2 NA TRBV19 CASSIAHEGYTF TGTGCCAGTAGTATAGCCCACGAAGGCTACACCTTC
NA TRBJ1-4 NA TRBV21-1 CASSNDRVNEKLFF TGTGCCAGCAGCAATGACAGGGTTAATGAAAAACTGTTTTTT
NA TRBJ1-2 NA TRBV4-2 CASSPRGSLYDYGYTF TGTGCCAGCAGCCCCCGGGGCTCCCTGTACGACTATGGCTACACCTTC
NA TRBJ1-2 TRBD1 TRBV5-4 CASSGTGGYGGYTF TGTGCCAGCAGCGGTACAGGGGGCTATGGTGGCTACACCTTC
few TRBJ1-2 NA TRBV18 CASSPEPDYGYTF TGTGCCAGCTCACCAGAGCCGGACTATGGCTACACCTTC
NA TRBJ2-2 NA TRBV30 CAWRWPGVPPGELFF TGTGCCTGGAGATGGCCAGGGGTCCCCCCCGGGGAGCTGTTTTTT
NA TRBJ2-7 NA TRBV5-1 CASSLEDSNEQYF TGCGCCAGCAGCTTGGAAGACTCCAACGAGCAGTACTTC
NA TRBJ2-3 TRBD1 TRBV4-3 CASSQDRGRDTQYF TGCGCCAGCAGCCAAGATAGGGGGCGAGATACGCAGTATTTT
once TRBJ2-1 TRBD2 TRBV5-1 CASSFPTSGGNNEQFF TGCGCCAGCAGCTTCCCGACTAGCGGGGGGAACAATGAGCAGTTCTTC
NA TRBJ2-7 NA TRBV14 CASSQAQGRHYEQYF TGTGCCAGCAGCCAAGCACAGGGAAGACACTACGAGCAGTACTTC
NA TRBJ2-1 NA TRBV10-2 CASSESSKHNEQFF TGCGCCAGCAGTGAGTCTAGTAAACACAATGAGCAGTTCTTC
NA TRBJ2-2 TRBD1 TRBV5-1 CASSLALRQGYNTGELFF TGCGCCAGCAGCTTGGCCCTTAGACAGGGATATAACACCGGGGAGCTGTTTTTT
few TRBJ1-2 TRBD1 TRBV19 CASRPRQGTNYGYTF TGTGCCAGTAGGCCCCGACAGGGGACGAACTATGGCTACACCTTC
few TRBJ1-2 NA TRBV6-5 CASSYGTSDGYTF TGTGCCAGCAGTTACGGCACCTCGGATGGCTACACCTTC
NA TRBJ2-3 TRBD1 TRBV18 CASSSNPQTGSTDTQYF TGTGCCAGCTCATCCAACCCCCAGACAGGGAGCACAGATACGCAGTATTTT
NA TRBJ1-6 TRBD1 TRBV30 CAWSVQGADSPLHF TGTGCCTGGAGTGTACAGGGGGCGGATTCACCCCTCCACTTT
NA TRBJ1-2 NA TRBV5-6 CASSLGRYYGYTF TGTGCCAGCAGCTTGGGTCGGTACTATGGCTACACCTTC
NA TRBJ2-2 NA TRBV6-6 CASSSPGELFF TGTGCCAGCAGCTCCCCCGGGGAGCTGTTTTTT
NA TRBJ2-7 TRBD1 TRBV12-5 CASGPPDRAPEPYF TGTGCTAGTGGTCCCCCGGACAGGGCACCCGAGCCGTACTTC
NA TRBJ2-3 TRBD1 TRBV11-2 CASSLQGVDTQYF TGTGCCAGCAGCCTACAGGGGGTAGATACGCAGTATTTT
NA TRBJ2-7 NA TRBV4-3 CASSQRQGGFGEQYF TGCGCCAGCAGCCAGCGACAGGGAGGTTTCGGCGAGCAGTACTTC
NA TRBJ2-1 TRBD1 TRBV9 CASSFGTGGQFF TGTGCCAGCAGCTTCGGGACAGGGGGCCAGTTCTTC
NA TRBJ2-3 TRBD1 TRBV5-1 CASSLITGGTDTQYF TGCGCCAGCAGCTTGATCACAGGGGGTACAGATACGCAGTATTTT
NA TRBJ2-7 NA TRBV11-2 CASRRLGGDEQYF TGTGCCAGCAGGCGTCTGGGGGGCGACGAGCAGTACTTC
NA TRBJ1-1 NA TRBV2 CASRPDSANTEAFF TGTGCCAGCAGACCTGACAGTGCGAACACTGAAGCTTTCTTT
NA TRBJ2-7 NA TRBV29-1 CSVAWVRYEQYF TGCAGCGTTGCTTGGGTTCGCTACGAGCAGTACTTC
few TRBJ1-1 NA TRBV7-9 CASSPTANTEAFF TGTGCCAGCAGCCCTACGGCGAACACTGAAGCTTTCTTT
NA TRBJ2-7 NA TRBV14 CASSQVGFHEQYF TGTGCCAGCAGCCAAGTCGGATTCCACGAGCAGTACTTC
NA TRBJ2-3 TRBD2 TRBV5-1 CASSPLSSGGRGDTQYF TGCGCCAGCAGCCCGCTCTCTAGCGGGGGGCGGGGAGATACGCAGTATTTT
NA TRBJ2-3 TRBD1 TRBV9 CASSRPGTGDTDTQYF TGTGCCAGCAGCAGACCCGGGACAGGGGACACAGATACGCAGTATTTT
NA TRBJ2-7 NA TRBV30 CAWDSFSYEQYF TGTGCCTGGGATTCCTTTTCCTACGAGCAGTACTTC
NA TRBJ2-2 TRBD2 TRBV9 CASSSPRRGGTGELFF TGTGCCAGCAGCTCCCCCCGGCGGGGGGGTACCGGGGAGCTGTTTTTT
NA TRBJ2-3 NA TRBV19 CASRGNIAITDTQYF TGTGCCAGTAGAGGAAATATAGCGATTACAGATACGCAGTATTTT
NA TRBJ2-7 NA TRBV5-8 CASSLEGGYFGEQYF TGTGCCAGCAGCTTGGAGGGCGGTTACTTCGGGGAGCAGTACTTC
NA TRBJ2-2 NA TRBV18 CASSPPGGRDTGELFF TGTGCCAGCTCACCCCCAGGCGGGCGAGACACCGGGGAGCTGTTTTTT
NA TRBJ2-3 NA TRBV30 CAWSIGGTDTQYF TGTGCCTGGAGTATTGGGGGCACAGATACGCAGTATTTT
NA TRBJ1-2 TRBD1 TRBV7-2 CASSQDRGHYGYTF TGTGCCAGCAGCCAAGACAGGGGCCACTATGGCTACACCTTC
NA TRBJ1-5 NA TRBV19 CASSIVKGSNQPQHF TGTGCCAGTAGTATAGTAAAGGGTAGCAATCAGCCCCAGCATTTT
few TRBJ1-2 NA TRBV2 CASTRTATNYGYTF TGTGCCAGCACCCGGACAGCCACTAACTATGGCTACACCTTC
NA TRBJ2-6 NA TRBV6-1 CASSFTHSGANVLTF TGTGCCAGCAGTTTTACTCACTCTGGGGCCAACGTCCTGACTTTC
NA TRBJ2-7 NA TRBV29-1 CSLTTAGVMVF TGCAGCTTAACTACGGCAGGGGTAATGGTATTC
NA TRBJ2-7 NA TRBV27 CASSFGGYEQYF TGTGCCAGCAGTTTTGGCGGTTACGAGCAGTACTTC
NA TRBJ2-7 TRBD1 TRBV5-6 CASSTTGTGYNEQYF TGTGCCAGCAGTACAACCGGGACAGGGTATAACGAGCAGTACTTC
NA TRBJ1-5 NA TRBV7-8 CASSLRRQEGQPQHF TGTGCCAGCAGCTTAAGGCGACAGGAGGGGCAGCCCCAGCATTTT